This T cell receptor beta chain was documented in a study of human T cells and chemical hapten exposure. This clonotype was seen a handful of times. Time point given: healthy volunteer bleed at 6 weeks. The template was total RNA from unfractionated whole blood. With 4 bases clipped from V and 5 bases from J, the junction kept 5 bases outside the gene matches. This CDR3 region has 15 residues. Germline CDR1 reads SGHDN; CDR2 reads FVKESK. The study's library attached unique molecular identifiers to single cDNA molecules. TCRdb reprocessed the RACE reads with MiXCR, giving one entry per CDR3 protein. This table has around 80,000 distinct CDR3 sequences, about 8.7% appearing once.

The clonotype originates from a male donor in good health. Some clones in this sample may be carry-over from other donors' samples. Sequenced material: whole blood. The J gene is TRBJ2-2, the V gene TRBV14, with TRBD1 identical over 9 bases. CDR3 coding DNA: TGTGCCAGCAGCCCTGGGACAGGGTTTACCGGGGAGCTGTTTTTT. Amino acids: CASSPGTGFTGELFF.